A single sample gave rise to the 22 T cell receptor beta chains below, sequenced in a study of response to subunit inactivated influenza vaccine. TCRdb re-derived calls from the RT-PCR reads in MiXCR, one entry per CDR3 protein. The sample yields some 850,000 distinct CDR3 sequences, 15% to 20% seen once. The material was PBMCs from blood, obtained about 5 days after vaccination. The receptors come from a man between 45 and 60 years old who received an inactivated influenza vaccine.

The V and J genes are TRBV20-1 and TRBJ2-7; 8 bases are shared with TRBD1. Unmatched junction bases numbered 12, after V lost 6 bases and J lost 2 bases. The length of the CDR3 is 15 residues. Per germline, CDR1 DFQATT and CDR2 SNEGSKA (reference sequence). The CDR3 DNA reads TGCAGTGCCACCGAGGAGGACAGGGTACCCTACGAGCAGTACTTC. Encoded protein: CSATEEDRVPYEQYF.

This rearrangement joins TRBV12-5 to TRBJ2-2; no clear D gene. This CDR3 is built from 13 residues. Trimming took 5 bases from V and 6 from J, leaving 10 bases between them. Germline V gene sequence: CDR1 LGHNT, CDR2 FRNRAP. CDR3 region: CASGRQPPGELFF. The CDR3 DNA follows: TGTGCTAGTGGTCGCCAACCCCCCGGGGAGCTGTTTTTT.

This clonotype was recorded a few times. This chain uses TRBV29-1 with TRBJ2-7, with D perhaps TRBD1 or TRBD2 (5 bases each). Germline values: CDR1 SQVTM, CDR2 ANQGSEA. The CDR3 spans 14 residues. Trimming cost V 8 bases and J 0 bases, with 17 bases left between them. CDR3 loop: CSPRGAAYSYEQYF. CDR3 coding DNA: TGCAGCCCTCGAGGGGCAGCTTACTCCTACGAGCAGTACTTC.

This clonotype was observed many times. V usage is TRBV28 and J usage is TRBJ2-5, with 9 bases matching TRBD2. The V gene end was trimmed by 6 bases and the J gene end by 1 base; junction bases not matched to a gene: 15. Germline V gene lookup returns CDR1 MDHEN and CDR2 SYDVKM. This CDR3 spans 18 amino acids. The CDR3 sequence is CASSPLVLAGASQETQYF. Here the CDR3 DNA reads TGTGCCAGCAGCCCTCTCGTTTTAGCGGGGGCCTCCCAAGAGACCCAGTACTTC.

The chain links TRBV7-9 to TRBJ2-5, with D maybe TRBD1 (6 bases). The ends were cut back, 5 bases at V and 0 bases at J, with 10 bases in the middle. The CDR3 length is 14 residues. CDR1 is SEHNR and CDR2 is FQNEAQ in the germline V gene (reference sequence). The CDR3 sequence is CASSVHRDQETQYF. CDR3 DNA sequence: TGTGCCAGCAGCGTACACAGGGACCAAGAGACCCAGTACTTC.

V is TRBV29-1 and J is TRBJ2-2, with D maybe TRBD1 (5 bases). The CDR3 consists of 16 residues. From germline, CDR1 is SQVTM and CDR2 ANQGSEA. The V end was cut by 2 bases, the J end by 1 base, with 14 bases between. CDR3 sequence reads: CSVETRITGNTGELFF. CDR3 coding DNA: TGCAGCGTTGAAACCCGAATCACAGGGAACACCGGGGAGCTGTTTTTT.

The genes are TRBV18 and TRBJ1-5, with 9 bases identical to TRBD1. After removal of 3 bases from V and 0 bases from J, the junction contained 3 bases not matched to a gene. Germline loops: CDR1 KGHSH, CDR2 LQKENI. The CDR3 is 16 amino acids. The DNA of the CDR3 is TGTGCCAGCTCACCGGGACAGGGCAATAGCAATCAGCCCCAGCATTTT. Translating gives CASSPGQGNSNQPQHF.

This clonotype was counted only a few times. This chain connects TRBV18 to TRBJ2-1; TRBD2 aligns across 9 bases. Germline V gene data show CDR1 as KGHSH and CDR2 as LQKENI. With V trimmed by 3 bases and J by 2 bases, 14 bases remained unmatched. The CDR3 runs to 19 residues. The CDR3 loop is CASSPTAGTSQGPYNEQFF. The DNA of the CDR3 is TGTGCCAGCTCACCTACCGCCGGGACTAGCCAAGGACCCTACAATGAGCAGTTCTTC.

In the case of this clonotype: As the CDR3 is not closed by the conserved phenylalanine or tryptophan, this likely results from a read error. Because the CDR3's place on the DNA is in doubt, the DNA is left out and the CDR3 is given as listed by TCRdb. The V gene is TRBV20-1, the J gene TRBJ1-4; TRBD1, the table's D call, was not compared with the DNA. The CDR3 length equals 11 residues, ends included. Germline CDR1 DFQATT, CDR2 SNEGSKA (reference sequence). Here the CDR3 reads CSARDPPTFVI.

The J gene is TRBJ2-5, the V gene TRBV11-2; D unresolved. The germline CDR1 and CDR2 sequences are SGHAT and FQNNGV. The length of the CDR3 is 14 residues. V lost 0 bases to trimming and J lost 2 bases, with 7 bases between them. CDR3 nucleotides: TGTGCCAGCAGCTTAGATAGGATACAAGAGACCCAGTACTTC. Its translation: CASSLDRIQETQYF.

This sequence joins TRBV4-2 and TRBJ2-1; TRBD2 agrees at 13 bases. In germline, CDR1 is LGHNA, CDR2 YNFKEQ. V lost 1 base to trimming and J lost 7 bases; unmatched junction nucleotides: 4. CDR3 length equals 16 residues. CDR3 nucleotide sequence: TGTGCCAGCAGCCAAGGGACTAGCGGGAGAGGGAATGAGCAGTTCTTC. It specifies CASSQGTSGRGNEQFF.

This chain joins TRBV6-5 and TRBJ2-2; 15 nucleotides align to TRBD2. The V and J ends lost 2 bases and 4 bases, in that order; junction bases with no gene match: 5. This CDR3 has 18 amino acids. CDR1 and CDR2 from the germline V gene are MNHEY and SVGAGI. The CDR3 DNA reads TGTGCCAGCAGTTACGGGACTAGCGGGAGGATGGTCACCGGGGAGCTGTTTTTT. Translating gives CASSYGTSGRMVTGELFF.

This chain links TRBV20-1 with TRBJ2-4; D unclear. The V end lost 6 bases, the J end lost 6 bases, and 18 bases lay between the germline ends. The CDR3 totals 14 residues. Germline lookup yields CDR1 DFQATT and CDR2 SNEGSKA (reference sequence). CDR3 sequence reads: CSAERTARRNIQYF. CDR3 sequence (DNA): TGCAGTGCCGAACGGACCGCCCGTCGAAACATTCAGTACTTC.

The table lists this clonotype with a few counts. V and J are TRBV6-2 or TRBV6-3 and TRBJ2-1, with 14 bases that match TRBD2. Germline-derived CDR1 and CDR2 are MNHEY and SVGEGT. With V trimmed by 5 bases and J by 7 bases, 7 bases remained unmatched. The CDR3 is made up of 16 amino acids. The CDR3 bases are TGTGCCAGCAGTCTTCCGCGGACTAGCGGGAGGAATGAGCAGTTCTTC. Protein: CASSLPRTSGRNEQFF.

The rearrangement links TRBV7-9 to TRBJ2-7; no definite D call. The germline gives CDR1 SEHNR, CDR2 FQNEAQ (reference sequence). There are 14 residues in the CDR3. V was shortened by 1 base and J by 7 bases, with 14 bases between the two germline ends. CDR3 protein: CASSLDLGMREQYF. The CDR3 region has the DNA TGTGCCAGCAGCTTAGATCTGGGGATGAGGGAGCAGTACTTC.

This rearrangement joins TRBV12-3 or TRBV12-4 to TRBJ2-7; TRBD2 matches 9 bases. The CDR3 sequence is 15 residues long. Unmatched junction bases numbered 6, after V lost 3 bases and J lost 3 bases. In DNA form, the CDR3 reads TGTGCCAGCAGTTTTGGGAGCGGGGGGTTCTACGAGCAGTACTTC. Protein sequence: CASSFGSGGFYEQYF.

This clonotype came up a few times. In DNA form, the CDR3 reads TGTGCCAGCGCGAGGGAGACAGGCGCCTACGAGCAGTACTTC. This sequence encodes CASARETGAYEQYF. This chain connects TRBV6-2 or TRBV6-3 to TRBJ2-7, with D perhaps matching TRBD1 (6 bases). Germline CDR1 reads MNHEY; CDR2 reads SVGEGT. Trimming removed 8 bases at V and 2 bases at J, with 16 bases between. This CDR3 has 14 amino acids.

The table lists this clonotype with many counts. The chain employs TRBV5-1 and TRBJ2-1; D may be TRBD2 (5 bases). V gave up 4 bases and J gave up 6 bases, with 17 bases separating them. Germline V gene data show CDR1 as SGHRS and CDR2 as YFSETQ. The CDR3 contains 15 residues. CDR3 coding DNA: TGCGCCAGCAGCCAGGATGGAGGAGTGGGCAATGAGCAGTTCTTC. Amino acid sequence: CASSQDGGVGNEQFF.

This clonotype was recorded a few times. This chain joins TRBV10-1 and TRBJ2-7, with 11 bases aligning to TRBD2. V gave up 0 bases and J gave up 5 bases; unmatched junction bases: 3. CDR3 length equals 15 residues. Germline assignment: CDR1 WNHNN and CDR2 SYGVQD (reference sequence). The CDR3 sequence is CASSESPLAGDEQYF. In DNA form, the CDR3 reads TGCGCCAGCAGTGAGTCGCCACTAGCGGGGGACGAGCAGTACTTC.

This clonotype was seen a few times. The chain employs TRBV4-1 and TRBJ2-7, with D possibly TRBD1 on 5 matching bases. Germline V gene lookup returns CDR1 MGHRA and CDR2 YSYEKL. Trimming removed 0 bases from V and 0 bases from J, with 15 bases in between. This CDR3 has 17 amino acids. This CDR3 is CASSQDFRTLDSYEQYF. The CDR3 nucleotides read TGCGCCAGCAGCCAAGATTTTCGGACACTTGACTCCTACGAGCAGTACTTC.

The V and J genes are TRBV5-5 and TRBJ2-7; the D is unclear. V lost 0 bases to trimming and J lost 2 bases, with 15 bases between them. This CDR3 has 16 residues. Germline lookup yields CDR1 SGHKS and CDR2 YYEKEE (reference sequence). Written as DNA, the CDR3 is TGTGCCAGCAGCTTGGTTCTCGAAAGAATACCCTACGAGCAGTACTTC. This gives the protein CASSLVLERIPYEQYF. The full variable domain, in which reference TRBV5-5 and TRBJ2-7 provide the parts outside the CDR3, is DAGVTQSPTHLIKTRGQQVTLRCSPISGHKSVSWYQQVLGQGPQFIFQYYEKEERGRGNFPDRFSARQFPNYSSELNVNALLLGDSALYLCASSLVLERIPYEQYFGPGTRLTVT.

V and J are TRBV6-1 and TRBJ1-2, with D perhaps matching TRBD1 (5 bases). Germline assignment: CDR1 MNHNS and CDR2 SASEGT. V shed 3 bases and J shed 4 bases, with 12 bases lying between them. This CDR3 contains 14 residues. CDR3 amino acids: CASSDKGYGYGYTF. The CDR3 coding sequence is TGTGCCAGCAGTGACAAGGGGTATGGCTATGGCTACACCTTC.